This TCR beta chain was profiled in a study of T-cell memory formation after mild COVID-19. For the study at large: TCR clusters were largely donor specific.

TCRdb re-called the 5' RACE reads through MiXCR, storing one row per CDR3 protein. The sample gives hundreds of thousands of distinct CDR3 sequences, roughly 17% of which show up once; approximately 3.5% is in the top ten. This clonotype was seen repeatedly, ten times or more. This CDR3 comprises 15 residues. Unmatched junction bases numbered 8, after V lost 3 bases and J lost 4 bases. Germline values: CDR1 SGHRS, CDR2 YFSETQ. This chain joins TRBV5-1 and TRBJ2-7, with 9 nucleotides matching TRBD2. Material: PBMCs or a T cell subset sorted from them (not recorded which). The TCR sequence derives from a man aged 18 to 30 who had mild COVID-19 (a few samples of this study predate the infection). Cell type and time point are not known. The CDR3 sequence: CASSWDSSGVYEQYF. CDR3 nucleotides: TGCGCCAGCAGCTGGGACTCTAGCGGGGTGTACGAGCAGTACTTC.